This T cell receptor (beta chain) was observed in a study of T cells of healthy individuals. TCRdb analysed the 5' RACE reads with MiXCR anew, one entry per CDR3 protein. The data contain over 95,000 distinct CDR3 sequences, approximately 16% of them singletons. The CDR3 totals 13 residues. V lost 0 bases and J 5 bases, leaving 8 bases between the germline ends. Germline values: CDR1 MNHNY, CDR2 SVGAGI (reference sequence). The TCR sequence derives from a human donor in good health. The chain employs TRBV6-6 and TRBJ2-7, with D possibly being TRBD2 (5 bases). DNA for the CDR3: TGTGCCAGCAGTTACTCGACTATTAACGAGCAGTACTTC. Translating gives CASSYSTINEQYF.